This T cell receptor beta chain was recovered during a study of shared clonotypes between healthy human individuals. Germline lookup yields CDR1 SGHRS and CDR2 YFSETQ. This CDR3 has 16 amino acids. V lost 0 bases to trimming and J lost 0 bases, with 12 bases between them. Study outcomes and limitations: The low donor count limited represented genetic and exposure-history diversity. Sample collection involved blood only; tissue repertoires are likely different.

Measured with immunoSEQ multiplex PCR; TCRdb has only the in-frame clones, and not every one. The profile covers 950,000 to 1,300,000 clones, with under 80% appearing a single time and around 1.5% taken by the ten largest. The study drew its donors from healthy HIV-negative adults without recent acute infections or vaccinations. Turning to this clone: As yet, its antigen is unknown.

The chain combines TRBV5-1 with TRBJ1-2; D is undetermined. The sequenced sample consisted of memory CD4+ T cells sorted from blood. The subset denotes: CD45RA-negative fraction. The receptor was derived from a young man in good health. The CDR3 DNA follows: TGCGCCAGCAGCTTGGACTCTCGGTCGGCTAACTATGGCTACACCTTC. Translated, it gives CASSLDSRSANYGYTF.